This T cell receptor (beta chain) was profiled in a study of blood T cell repertoires in COVID-19. Study in general: Material from acute and convalescent COVID-19 was sourced from the United States, Italy and Spain. PBMCs, B-cell-depleted T cells, or T cells were the source of the cDNA or gDNA that made up the material.

Trimming cost V 4 bases and J 4 bases, with 11 bases left between them. Germline values: CDR1 LGHNA, CDR2 YNFKEQ. CDR3 length equals 14 residues. As originally analysed: Nucleated cell counts were estimated from reference gene primer amplification. The table came from immunoSEQ multiplex PCR; TCRdb's copy has only in-frame clones and leaves some out. The DNA gave D and trimming, while V, J and clone size come from that table. Of fewer than 200,000 clones in the sample, 80% to 90% were seen once. Sequencing was carried out using peripheral blood. The TCR sequence derives from a woman aged 60-70 years who had recovered from COVID-19. V usage is TRBV4-2 and J usage is TRBJ2-1; a weak D match, TRBD2 (6 bases). The CDR3 DNA follows: TGTGCCAGCAGCCGCCCCGGGACTTACAATGAGCAGTTCTTC. Translation gives CASSRPGTYNEQFF.